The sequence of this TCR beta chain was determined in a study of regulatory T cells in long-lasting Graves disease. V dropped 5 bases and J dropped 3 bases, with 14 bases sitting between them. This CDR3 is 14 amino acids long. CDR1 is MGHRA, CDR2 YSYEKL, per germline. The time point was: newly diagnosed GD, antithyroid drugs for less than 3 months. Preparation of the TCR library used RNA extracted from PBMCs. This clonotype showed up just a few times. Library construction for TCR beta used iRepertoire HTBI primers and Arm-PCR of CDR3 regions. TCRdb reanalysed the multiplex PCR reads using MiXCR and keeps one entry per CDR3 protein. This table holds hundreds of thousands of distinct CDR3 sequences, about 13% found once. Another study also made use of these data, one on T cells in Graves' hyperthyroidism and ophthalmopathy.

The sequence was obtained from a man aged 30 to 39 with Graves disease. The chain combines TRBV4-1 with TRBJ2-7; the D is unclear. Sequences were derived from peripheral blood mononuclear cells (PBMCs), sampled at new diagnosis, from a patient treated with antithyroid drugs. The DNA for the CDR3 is TGCGCCAGCAGCACCCGACGGACCGACTACGAGCAGTACTTC. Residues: CASSTRRTDYEQYF.